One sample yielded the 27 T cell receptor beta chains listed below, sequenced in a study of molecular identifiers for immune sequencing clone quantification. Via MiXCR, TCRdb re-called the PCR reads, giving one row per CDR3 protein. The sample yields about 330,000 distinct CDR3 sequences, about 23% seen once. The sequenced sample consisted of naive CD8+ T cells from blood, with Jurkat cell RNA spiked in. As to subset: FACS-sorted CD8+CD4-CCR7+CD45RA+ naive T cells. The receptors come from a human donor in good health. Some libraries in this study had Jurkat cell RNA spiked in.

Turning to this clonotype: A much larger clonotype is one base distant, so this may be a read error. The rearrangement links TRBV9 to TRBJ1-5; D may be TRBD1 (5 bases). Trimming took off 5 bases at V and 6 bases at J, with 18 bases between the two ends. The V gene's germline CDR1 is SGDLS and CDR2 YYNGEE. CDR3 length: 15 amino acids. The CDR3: CASSLPGLVSQPQHF. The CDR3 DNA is TGTGCCAGCAGTCTCCCAGGGTTGGTCTCTCAGCCCCAGCATTTT.

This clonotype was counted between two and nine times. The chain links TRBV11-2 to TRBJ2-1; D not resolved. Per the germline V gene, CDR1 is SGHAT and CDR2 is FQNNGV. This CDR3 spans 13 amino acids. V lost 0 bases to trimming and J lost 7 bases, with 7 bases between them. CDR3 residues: CASSLEVINEQFF. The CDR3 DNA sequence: TGTGCCAGCAGCTTAGAAGTTATAAATGAGCAGTTCTTC.

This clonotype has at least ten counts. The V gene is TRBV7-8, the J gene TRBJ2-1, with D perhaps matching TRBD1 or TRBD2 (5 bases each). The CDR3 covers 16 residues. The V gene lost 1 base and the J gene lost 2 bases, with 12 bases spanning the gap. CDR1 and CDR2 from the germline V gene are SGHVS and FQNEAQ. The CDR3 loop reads CASSLVGRGPYNEQFF. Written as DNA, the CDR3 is TGTGCCAGCAGCTTAGTAGGTCGGGGACCCTACAATGAGCAGTTCTTC. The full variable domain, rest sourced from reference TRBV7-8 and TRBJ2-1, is GAGVSQSPRYKVAKRGQDVALRCDPISGHVSLFWYQQALGQGPEFLTYFQNEAQLDKSGLPSDRFFAERPEGSVSTLKIQRTQQEDSAVYLCASSLVGRGPYNEQFFGPGTRLTVL.

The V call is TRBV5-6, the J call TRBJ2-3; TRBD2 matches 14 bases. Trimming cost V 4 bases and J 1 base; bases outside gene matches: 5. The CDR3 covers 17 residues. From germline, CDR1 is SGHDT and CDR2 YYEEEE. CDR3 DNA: TGTGCCAGCAGCCCCGGACTAGCGGGGGGTGGCACAGATACGCAGTATTTT. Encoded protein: CASSPGLAGGGTDTQYF. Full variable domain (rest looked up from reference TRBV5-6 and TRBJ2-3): DAGVTQSPTHLIKTRGQQVTLRCSPKSGHDTVSWYQQALGQGPQFIFQYYEEEERQRGNFPDRFSGHQFPNYSSELNVNALLLGDSALYLCASSPGLAGGGTDTQYFGPGTRLTVL.

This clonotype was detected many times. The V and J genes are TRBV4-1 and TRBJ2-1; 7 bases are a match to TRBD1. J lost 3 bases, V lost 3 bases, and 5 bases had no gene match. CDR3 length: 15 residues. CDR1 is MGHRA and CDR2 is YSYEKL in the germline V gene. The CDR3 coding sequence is TGCGCCAGCAGCCAGTGGACAGGCTACTACAATGAGCAGTTCTTC. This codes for CASSQWTGYYNEQFF.

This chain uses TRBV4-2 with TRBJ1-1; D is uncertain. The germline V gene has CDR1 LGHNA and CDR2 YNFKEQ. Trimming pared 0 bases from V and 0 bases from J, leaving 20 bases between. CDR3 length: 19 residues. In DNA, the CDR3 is TGTGCCAGCAGCCAAGATCTACCGCAGGCGAGGATCATGAACACTGAAGCTTTCTTT. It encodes CASSQDLPQARIMNTEAFF.

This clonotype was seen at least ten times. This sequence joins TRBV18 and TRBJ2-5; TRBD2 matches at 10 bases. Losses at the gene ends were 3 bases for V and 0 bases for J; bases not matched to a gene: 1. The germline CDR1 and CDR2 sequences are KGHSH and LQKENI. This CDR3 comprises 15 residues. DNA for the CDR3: TGTGCCAGCTCACCGACTAGCGGGTACCAAGAGACCCAGTACTTC. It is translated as CASSPTSGYQETQYF.

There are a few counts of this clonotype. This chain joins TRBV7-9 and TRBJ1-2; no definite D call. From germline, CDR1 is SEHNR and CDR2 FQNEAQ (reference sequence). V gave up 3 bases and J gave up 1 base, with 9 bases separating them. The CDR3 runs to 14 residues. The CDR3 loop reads CASSFSTNNYGYTF. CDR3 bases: TGTGCCAGCAGCTTCTCCACCAATAACTATGGCTACACCTTC.

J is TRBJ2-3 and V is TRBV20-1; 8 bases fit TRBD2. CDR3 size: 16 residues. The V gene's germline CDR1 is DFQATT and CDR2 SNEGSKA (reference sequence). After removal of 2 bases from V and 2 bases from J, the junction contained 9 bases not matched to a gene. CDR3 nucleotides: TGCAGTGCTAGATTGGCGGTAGCGGGGTACACAGATACGCAGTATTTT. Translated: CSARLAVAGYTDTQYF.

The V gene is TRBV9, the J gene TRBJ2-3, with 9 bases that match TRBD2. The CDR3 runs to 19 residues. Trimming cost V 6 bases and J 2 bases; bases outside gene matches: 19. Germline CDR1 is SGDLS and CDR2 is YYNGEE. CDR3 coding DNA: TGTGCCAGCAACGGCATGGGGCTAGCGGGGCCCGCTGCCACAGATACGCAGTATTTT. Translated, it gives CASNGMGLAGPAATDTQYF.

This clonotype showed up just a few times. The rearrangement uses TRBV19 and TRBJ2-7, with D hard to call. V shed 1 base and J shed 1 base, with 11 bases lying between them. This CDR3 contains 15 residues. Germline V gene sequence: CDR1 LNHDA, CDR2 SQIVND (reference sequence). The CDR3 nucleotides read TGTGCCAGTAGTATAGGTGCAGCCCGGTCCTACGAGCAGTACTTC. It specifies CASSIGAARSYEQYF.

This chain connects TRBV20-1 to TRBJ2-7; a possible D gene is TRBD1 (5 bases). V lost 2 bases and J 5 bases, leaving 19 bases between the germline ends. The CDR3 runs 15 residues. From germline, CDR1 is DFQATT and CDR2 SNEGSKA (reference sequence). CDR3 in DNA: TGCAGTGCTAGAAGTCCCGGGCAGGGCGTCCACGAGCAGTACTTC. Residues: CSARSPGQGVHEQYF.

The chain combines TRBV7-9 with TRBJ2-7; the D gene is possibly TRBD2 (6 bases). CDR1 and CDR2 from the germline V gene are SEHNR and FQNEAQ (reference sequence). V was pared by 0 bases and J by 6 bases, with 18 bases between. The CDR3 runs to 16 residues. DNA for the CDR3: TGTGCCAGCAGCTTAGCTGTCGGGGAGGAGAGCGGCGAGCAGTACTTC. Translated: CASSLAVGEESGEQYF.

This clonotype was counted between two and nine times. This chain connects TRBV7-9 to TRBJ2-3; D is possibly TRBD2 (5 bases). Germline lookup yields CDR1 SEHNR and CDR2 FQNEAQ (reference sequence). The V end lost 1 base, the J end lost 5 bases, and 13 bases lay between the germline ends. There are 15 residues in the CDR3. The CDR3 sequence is CASSLGGYGEDTQYF. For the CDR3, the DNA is TGTGCCAGCAGCTTAGGAGGGTACGGTGAAGATACGCAGTATTTT.

The CDR3 DNA reads TGTGCCAGCAGCGTAGGGAGCGGGCCCGCCGACGAGCAGTACTTC. It yields the protein CASSVGSGPADEQYF. The genes are TRBV9 and TRBJ2-7; D is possibly TRBD2 (6 bases). This CDR3 has 15 residues. With 0 bases removed from V and 5 bases from J, the gap between germline ends came to 15 bases. CDR1 is SGDLS, CDR2 YYNGEE, per germline.

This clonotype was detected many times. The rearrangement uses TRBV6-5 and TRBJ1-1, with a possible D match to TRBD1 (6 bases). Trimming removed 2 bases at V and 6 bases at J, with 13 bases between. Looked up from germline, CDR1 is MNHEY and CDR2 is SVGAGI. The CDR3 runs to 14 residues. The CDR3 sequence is CASSYLQGGPEAFF. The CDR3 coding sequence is TGTGCCAGCAGTTACCTACAGGGAGGTCCTGAAGCTTTCTTT.

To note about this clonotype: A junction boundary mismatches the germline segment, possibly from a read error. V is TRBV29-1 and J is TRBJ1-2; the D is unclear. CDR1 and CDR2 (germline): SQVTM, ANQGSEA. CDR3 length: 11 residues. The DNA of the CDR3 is TGCAGCGTTGCGGCCGGCTTTGGCTACGCCTTC. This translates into CSVAAGFGYAF.

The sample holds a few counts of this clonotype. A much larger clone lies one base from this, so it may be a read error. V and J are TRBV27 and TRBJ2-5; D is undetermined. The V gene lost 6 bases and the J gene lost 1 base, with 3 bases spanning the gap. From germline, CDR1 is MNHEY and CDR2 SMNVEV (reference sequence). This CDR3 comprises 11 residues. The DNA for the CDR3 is TGTGCCAGCAGATTCCAAGAGACCCAGTACTTC. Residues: CASRFQETQYF.

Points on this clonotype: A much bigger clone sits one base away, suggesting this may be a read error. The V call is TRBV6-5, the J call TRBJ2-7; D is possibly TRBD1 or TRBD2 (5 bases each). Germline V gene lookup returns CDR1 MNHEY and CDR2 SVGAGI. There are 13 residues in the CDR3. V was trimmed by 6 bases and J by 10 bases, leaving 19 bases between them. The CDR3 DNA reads TGTGCCAGCAGCCCGGGGTCGGCAGGGAACCAGTACTTC. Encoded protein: CASSPGSAGNQYF.

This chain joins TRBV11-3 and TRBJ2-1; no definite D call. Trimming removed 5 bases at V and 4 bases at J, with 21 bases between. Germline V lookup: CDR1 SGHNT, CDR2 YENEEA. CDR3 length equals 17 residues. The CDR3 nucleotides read TGTGCCAGCAGCCCGGGTTCCGAGCGTGTCGAATACAATGAGCAGTTCTTC. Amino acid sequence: CASSPGSERVEYNEQFF.

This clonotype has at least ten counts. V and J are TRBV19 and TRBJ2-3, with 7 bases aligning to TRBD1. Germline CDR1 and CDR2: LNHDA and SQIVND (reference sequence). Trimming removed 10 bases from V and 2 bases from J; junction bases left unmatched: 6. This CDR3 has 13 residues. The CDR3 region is CATRDSNTDTQYF. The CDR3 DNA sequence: TGTGCCACAAGGGACAGCAACACAGATACGCAGTATTTT.

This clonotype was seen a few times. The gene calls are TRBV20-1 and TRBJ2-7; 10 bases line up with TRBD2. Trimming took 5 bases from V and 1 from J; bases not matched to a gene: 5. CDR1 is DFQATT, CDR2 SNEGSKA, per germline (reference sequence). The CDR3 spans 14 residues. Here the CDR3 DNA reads TGCAGTGCTGACGGGACTAGCGTGTCCTACGAGCAGTACTTC. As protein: CSADGTSVSYEQYF.

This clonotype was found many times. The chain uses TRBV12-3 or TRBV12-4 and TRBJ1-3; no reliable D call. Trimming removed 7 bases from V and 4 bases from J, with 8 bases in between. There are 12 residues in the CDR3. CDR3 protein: CASTAGGNTIYF. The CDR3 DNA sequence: TGTGCCAGCACCGCTGGGGGAAACACCATATATTTT.

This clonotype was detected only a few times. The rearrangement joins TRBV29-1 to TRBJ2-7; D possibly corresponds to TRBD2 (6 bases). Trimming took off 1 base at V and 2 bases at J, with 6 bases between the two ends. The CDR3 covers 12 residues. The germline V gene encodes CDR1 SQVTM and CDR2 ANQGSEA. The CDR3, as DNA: TGCAGCGTTGAAGCGGGGGCCTACGAGCAGTACTTC. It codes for CSVEAGAYEQYF.

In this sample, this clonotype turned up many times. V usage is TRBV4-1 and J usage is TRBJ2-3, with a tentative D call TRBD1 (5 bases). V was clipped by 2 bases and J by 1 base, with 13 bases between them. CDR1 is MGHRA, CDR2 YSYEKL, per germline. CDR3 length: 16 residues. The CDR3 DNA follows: TGCGCCAGCAGCCAACGTCAGGGTCTTGGCACAGATACGCAGTATTTT. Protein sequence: CASSQRQGLGTDTQYF.

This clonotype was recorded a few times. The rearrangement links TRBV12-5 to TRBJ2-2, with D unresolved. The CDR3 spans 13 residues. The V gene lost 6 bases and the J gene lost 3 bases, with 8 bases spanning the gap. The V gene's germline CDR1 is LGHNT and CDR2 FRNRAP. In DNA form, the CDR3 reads TGTGCTAGTGGCTTGATCGACACCGGGGAGCTGTTTTTT. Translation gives CASGLIDTGELFF.

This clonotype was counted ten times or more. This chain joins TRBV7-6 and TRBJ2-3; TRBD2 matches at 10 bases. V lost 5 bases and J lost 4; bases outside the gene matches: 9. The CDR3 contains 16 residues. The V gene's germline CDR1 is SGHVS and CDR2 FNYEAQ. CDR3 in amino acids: CASSPRAGGPADTQYF. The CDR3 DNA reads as TGTGCCAGCAGCCCTCGAGCGGGGGGGCCCGCAGATACGCAGTATTTT.